The 26 T cell receptor beta chains below were found in one sample sequenced in a study of identifying expanded T cells in peripheral blood. Libraries were prepared by immunoSEQ multiplex PCR; TCRdb keeps only in-frame clonotypes and omits some of them. The sample yields about 85,000 clones, around 91% seen once. Input material: blood. Receptors were obtained from a person aged 18 to 69 in good health.

The chain couples TRBV30 to TRBJ1-1, with D unresolved. The V gene's germline CDR1 is GTSNPN and CDR2 SVGIG (reference sequence). The CDR3 is 13 amino acids. Trimming took 4 bases from V and 5 from J, leaving 14 bases between them. CDR3 loop: CAWTLGGETEAFF. CDR3 sequence (DNA): TGTGCCTGGACCTTAGGCGGTGAGACTGAAGCTTTCTTT.

The CDR3 here is CASSQDPRAGGYTF. The CDR3 coding sequence is TGCGCCAGCAGCCAAGATCCGCGGGCTGGGGGCTACACCTTC. The J gene is TRBJ1-2, the V gene TRBV4-3; no clear D gene. The CDR3 contains 14 residues. Germline V lookup: CDR1 LGHNA, CDR2 YSLEER. The V gene lost 0 bases and the J gene lost 8 bases, with 13 bases spanning the gap.

The gene calls are TRBV5-1 and TRBJ1-6, with D uncertain. Germline CDR1 is SGHRS and CDR2 is YFSETQ. Trimming removed 7 bases at V and 5 bases at J, with 10 bases between. The CDR3 loop spans 13 amino acids. Here the CDR3 reads CASPHGHNSPLHF. The CDR3 DNA reads TGCGCCAGCCCTCATGGCCATAATTCACCCCTCCACTTT.

The chain couples TRBV9 to TRBJ2-1; maybe TRBD1 (6 bases). There are 13 residues in the CDR3. Germline CDR1 reads SGDLS; CDR2 reads YYNGEE. Trimming took off 4 bases at V and 6 bases at J, with 11 bases between the two ends. CDR3 DNA: TGTGCCAGCAGCAGAACAGGGATCAATGAGCAGTTCTTC. Translating gives CASSRTGINEQFF.

J is TRBJ2-7 and V is TRBV28; D might be TRBD1 (5 bases). This CDR3 is 14 amino acids long. Trimming left V 8 bases short and J 7 bases short, with 21 bases between. Germline CDR1 and CDR2: MDHEN and SYDVKM. CDR3 sequence: CASHTWGPPEEQYF. The CDR3 nucleotides read TGTGCCAGCCACACCTGGGGCCCCCCTGAGGAGCAGTACTTC.

V is TRBV5-5 and J is TRBJ2-7; 10 bases align to TRBD1. This CDR3 is 15 amino acids long. Germline V CDR1 and CDR2: SGHKS, YYEKEE (reference sequence). V shed 3 bases, J shed 2 bases, and the junction held 5 bases outside the gene matches. CDR3 amino acids: CASSYTGTGAYEQYF. Here the CDR3 DNA reads TGTGCCAGCAGCTATACCGGGACAGGGGCCTACGAGCAGTACTTC.

The CDR3 spells CSVEVWIGLAGQETQYF. The CDR3 coding sequence is TGCAGCGTTGAAGTCTGGATCGGGCTAGCGGGGCAAGAGACCCAGTACTTC. This sequence joins TRBV29-1 and TRBJ2-5, with 9 bases that match TRBD2. V was pared by 1 base and J by 2 bases, with 11 bases of the junction left unmatched. The germline CDR1 and CDR2 sequences are SQVTM and ANQGSEA. This CDR3 spans 17 amino acids.

This chain uses TRBV6-6 with TRBJ1-2; the match to TRBD1 covers 12 bases. The V segment lost 6 bases and the J segment 6 bases; nucleotides outside the gene matches: 2. Germline assignment: CDR1 MNHNY and CDR2 SVGAGI (reference sequence). This CDR3 has 13 residues. The CDR3 here is CASRGQGAHGYTF. As DNA, the CDR3 is TGTGCCAGCAGGGGACAGGGGGCGCATGGCTACACCTTC.

This clone came up once. The chain carries TRBV30 and TRBJ2-1, with 8 bases identical to TRBD2. The CDR3 contains 14 residues. The J segment lost 3 bases and the V segment lost 5 bases, leaving 6 bases of the junction unmatched. In germline, CDR1 is GTSNPN, CDR2 SVGIG (reference sequence). CDR3: CAWDRLANYNEQFF. CDR3 nucleotides: TGTGCCTGGGACAGACTAGCGAACTACAATGAGCAGTTCTTC.

The chain uses TRBV28 and TRBJ2-5; D not certain. Germline V CDR1 and CDR2: MDHEN, SYDVKM. CDR3 length equals 13 residues. The V end lost 6 bases, the J end lost 5 bases, and 13 bases lay between the germline ends. The CDR3 is CASREILRETQYF. Here the CDR3 DNA reads TGTGCCAGCAGAGAGATCCTACGGGAGACCCAGTACTTC.

The V call is TRBV7-9, the J call TRBJ2-2, with D hard to call. The CDR3 extends over 14 amino acids. Trimming removed 7 bases from V and 5 bases from J, with 14 bases in between. Looked up from germline, CDR1 is SEHNR and CDR2 is FQNEAQ (reference sequence). The CDR3 DNA is TGTGCCAGCAATCCTCGGACCCAAACCGGGGAGCTGTTTTTT. It yields the protein CASNPRTQTGELFF.

The V gene is TRBV7-2, the J gene TRBJ2-5; D possibly uses TRBD1 or TRBD2 (5 bases each). Germline V gene data show CDR1 as SGHTA and CDR2 as FQGNSA. With 2 bases removed from V and 1 base from J, the gap between germline ends came to 11 bases. The CDR3 sequence is 15 residues long. In DNA form, the CDR3 reads TGTGCCAGCAGCTTATTGTGGGACGGCCAAGAGACCCAGTACTTC. As protein: CASSLLWDGQETQYF.

The chain combines TRBV7-2 with TRBJ2-7, with TRBD2 matching 13 bases. The CDR3 spans 16 residues. V dropped 4 bases and J dropped 3; count of bases not matched to a gene: 6. Germline assignment: CDR1 SGHTA and CDR2 FQGNSA. CDR3 in amino acids: CASSWTSGSYSYEQYF. The CDR3 region has the DNA TGTGCCAGCAGCTGGACTAGCGGGAGTTATAGCTACGAGCAGTACTTC.

This rearrangement joins TRBV6-5 to TRBJ2-7; D ambiguous. This CDR3 region has 14 residues. CDR1 and CDR2 (germline): MNHEY, SVGAGI. V lost 4 bases and J lost 2, with 12 bases in between. The CDR3 here is CASSFADPTYEQYF. CDR3 in DNA: TGTGCCAGCAGTTTTGCTGACCCCACCTACGAGCAGTACTTC.

CDR3 sequence (DNA): TGTGCCAGCTCACCAGCCACCGGGACTAGCGGACAAGAGACCCAGTACTTC. Translated, it gives CASSPATGTSGQETQYF. The chain uses TRBV18 and TRBJ2-5; the match to TRBD2 covers 11 bases. From germline, CDR1 is KGHSH and CDR2 LQKENI. V gave up 2 bases and J gave up 2 bases; unmatched junction bases: 7. The CDR3 is 17 amino acids.

The V and J genes are TRBV4-2 and TRBJ1-1; D call uncertain. This CDR3 comprises 11 residues. Trimming cost V 4 bases and J 8 bases, with 8 bases left between them. CDR1 LGHNA and CDR2 YNFKEQ come from the germline V gene. The CDR3 is CASSLLAEAFF. CDR3 DNA sequence: TGTGCCAGCAGCCTGCTGGCAGAAGCTTTCTTT.

The rearrangement joins TRBV11-2 to TRBJ2-5, with 11 nucleotides matching TRBD2. V lost 1 base to trimming and J lost 3 bases; unmatched junction nucleotides: 10. The CDR3 totals 18 residues. The germline V gene has CDR1 SGHAT and CDR2 FQNNGV. The CDR3 is CASSLGGTGTSGKETQYF. The CDR3 coding sequence is TGTGCCAGCAGCTTAGGTGGGACCGGGACTAGCGGTAAAGAGACCCAGTACTTC.

The rearrangement joins TRBV4-2 to TRBJ2-7, with 7 bases lining up with TRBD2. The CDR3 is made up of 16 amino acids. The ends lost 1 base at V and 3 bases at J; junction bases unmatched: 9. CDR1 and CDR2 (germline): LGHNA, YNFKEQ. The CDR3 region has the DNA TGTGCCAGCAGCCAAGGGGGGGGTACTACTCTCTACGAGCAGTACTTC. Translation: CASSQGGGTTLYEQYF.

This rearrangement joins TRBV7-2 to TRBJ1-2; D remains unclear. The V end lost 4 bases, the J end lost 4 bases, and 10 bases lay between the germline ends. This CDR3 region has 13 residues. Germline V CDR1 and CDR2: SGHTA, FQGNSA. CDR3 amino acids: CASSYPQGYGYTF. The CDR3 DNA is TGTGCCAGCAGCTACCCCCAAGGCTATGGCTACACCTTC. Full variable domain (outside the CDR3, taken from reference TRBV7-2 and TRBJ1-2): GAGVSQSPSNKVTEKGKDVELRCDPISGHTALYWYRQSLGQGLEFLIYFQGNSAPDKSGLPSDRFSAERTGGSVSTLTIQRTQQEDSAVYLCASSYPQGYGYTFGSGTRLTVV.

The chain combines TRBV28 with TRBJ2-3; 10 nucleotides match TRBD1. The CDR3 runs to 15 residues. The germline V gene encodes CDR1 MDHEN and CDR2 SYDVKM. V trimming: 6 bases; J trimming: 1 base; junction bases outside the gene matches: 4. The DNA of the CDR3 is TGTGCCAGCAGCCCCGGGACAGGGGGCACAGATACGCAGTATTTT. It codes for CASSPGTGGTDTQYF.

The chain is built from TRBV28 and TRBJ2-2; 11 bases align to TRBD2. The CDR3 length is 17 residues. Germline V gene data show CDR1 as MDHEN and CDR2 as SYDVKM. V was clipped by 10 bases and J by 5 bases; unmatched bases: 15. CDR3 DNA: TGTGCCACCCAGGGAGAACTAGCGGGGGTCCGGACCGGGGAGCTGTTTTTT. It is translated as CATQGELAGVRTGELFF.

The V gene is TRBV5-1, the J gene TRBJ2-5, with TRBD2 as a possible D gene (6 bases). CDR1 is SGHRS, CDR2 YFSETQ, per germline. CDR3 length: 14 amino acids. V gave up 0 bases and J gave up 4 bases, with 10 bases separating them. The CDR3 spells CASSLVQGGETQYF. The CDR3 nucleotides read TGCGCCAGCAGCTTGGTCCAGGGAGGAGAGACCCAGTACTTC.

The sample holds one count of this clone. The CDR3, as DNA: TGTGCCAGCAGTGTTTCCTCGTATAGCACAGATACGCAGTATTTT. This sequence encodes CASSVSSYSTDTQYF. The V gene is TRBV2, the J gene TRBJ2-3, with D unclear. The length of the CDR3 is 15 residues. V was cut by 4 bases and J by 0 bases, with 11 bases left in between. Germline CDR1 SNHLY, CDR2 FYNNEI. Full variable domain (remainder filled in from reference TRBV2 and TRBJ2-3): EPEVTQTPSHQVTQMGQEVILRCVPISNHLYFYWYRQILGQKVEFLVSFYNNEISEKSEIFDDQFSVERPDGSNFTLKIRSTKLEDSAMYFCASSVSSYSTDTQYFGPGTRLTVL.

The genes are TRBV4-1 and TRBJ1-4; TRBD1 matches at 10 bases. Germline V CDR1 and CDR2: MGHRA, YSYEKL. This CDR3 has 19 residues. With V trimmed by 3 bases and J by 3 bases, 13 bases remained unmatched. CDR3 sequence (DNA): TGCGCCAGCAGCCAGATGACAGGGGGCTTTGGGGTACCTAATGAAAAACTGTTTTTT. Translated: CASSQMTGGFGVPNEKLFF.

The V call is TRBV5-4, the J call TRBJ1-5, with TRBD1 as a possible D gene (6 bases). Trimming stripped 4 bases from V and 7 bases from J, with 12 bases between. CDR3 length: 13 amino acids. Germline V lookup: CDR1 SGHNT, CDR2 YYREEE (reference sequence). The CDR3 bases are TGTGCCAGCAGCACGGACAGAGACCAGCCCCAGCATTTT. Its translation is CASSTDRDQPQHF.

The chain employs TRBV19 and TRBJ1-5; no clear D gene. The CDR3 covers 15 residues. Trimming removed 5 bases from V and 3 bases from J, with 14 bases in between. Germline loops: CDR1 LNHDA, CDR2 SQIVND (reference sequence). CDR3 amino acids: CASSPQRVPNQPQHF. The DNA for the CDR3 is TGTGCCAGTAGTCCCCAGAGGGTCCCCAATCAGCCCCAGCATTTT.